The 5 T cell receptor beta chains below all came from one sample that was sequenced in a study of T cell repertoires in cytomegalovirus infection. These receptors' antigens are unknown. TCRdb redid the calling of the reads with MiXCR, one entry per CDR3 protein. The sample yields approximately 120,000 distinct CDR3 sequences, approximately 28% seen once. The input for sequencing was CD8+ T cells from cultured PBMCs, taken from culture after CMV antigen stimulation. The source is a human donor in good health (CMV status not recorded). Some clones in this sample may be carry-over from other donors' samples.

The chain is built from TRBV6-5 and TRBJ2-1; D not resolved. This CDR3 has 13 residues. The V end lost 2 bases, the J end lost 6 bases, and 8 bases lay between the germline ends. The germline CDR1 and CDR2 sequences are MNHEY and SVGAGI. CDR3 region: CASSYGFSNEQFF. CDR3 nucleotides: TGTGCCAGCAGTTACGGGTTTTCCAATGAGCAGTTCTTC.

V is TRBV7-1 and J is TRBJ1-2; the match to TRBD1 covers 7 bases. Being an ORF, TRBV7-1 has a function that is uncertain. The CDR3 runs 16 residues. The J segment lost 0 bases and the V segment lost 5 bases, leaving 9 bases of the junction unmatched. CDR3 sequence (DNA): TGTGCCAGCAGCCGGGACAGCCTGGGGGCTAACTATGGCTACACCTTC. Protein: CASSRDSLGANYGYTF.

The chain links TRBV6-1 to TRBJ2-1; D possibly matches TRBD1 or TRBD2 (5 bases each). CDR3 length: 17 residues. The V end was cut by 2 bases, the J end by 6 bases, with 20 bases between. CDR1 is MNHNS and CDR2 is SASEGT in the germline V gene. CDR3 nucleotide sequence: TGTGCCAGCAGTGAAATGTTGGGGACCACGAGGACCAATGAGCAGTTCTTC. Protein product: CASSEMLGTTRTNEQFF.

This clonotype occurred many times. The genes are TRBV5-5 and TRBJ1-2; 8 bases are shared with TRBD1. This CDR3 spans 14 amino acids. V lost 0 bases to trimming and J lost 7 bases; unmatched junction nucleotides: 5. Germline CDR1 reads SGHKS; CDR2 reads YYEKEE (reference sequence). CDR3 nucleotide sequence: TGTGCCAGCAGCTTGGGACAGGGGTCCTCTGGCTACACCTTC. Its protein is CASSLGQGSSGYTF.

The chain recombines TRBV27 with TRBJ1-2; 9 bases agree with TRBD1. V dropped 5 bases and J dropped 6; count of bases not matched to a gene: 13. From germline, CDR1 is MNHEY and CDR2 SMNVEV (reference sequence). The CDR3 runs 16 residues. This CDR3 reads CASSQGQGRVPHGYTF. The CDR3 DNA reads TGTGCCAGCAGTCAGGGACAGGGAAGGGTCCCCCATGGCTACACCTTC.